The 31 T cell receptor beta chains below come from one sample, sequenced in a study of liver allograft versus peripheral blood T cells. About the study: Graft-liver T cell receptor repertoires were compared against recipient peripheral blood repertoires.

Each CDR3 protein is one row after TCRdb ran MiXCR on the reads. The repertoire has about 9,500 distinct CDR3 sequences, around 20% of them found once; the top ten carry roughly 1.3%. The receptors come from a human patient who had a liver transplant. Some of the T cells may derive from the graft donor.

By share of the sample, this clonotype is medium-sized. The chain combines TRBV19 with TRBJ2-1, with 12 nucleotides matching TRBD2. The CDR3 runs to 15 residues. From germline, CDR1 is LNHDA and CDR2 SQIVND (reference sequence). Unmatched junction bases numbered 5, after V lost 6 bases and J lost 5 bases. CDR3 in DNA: TGTGCCAGTAGCCGGCTAGCGGGGGGGCACAATGAGCAGTTCTTC. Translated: CASSRLAGGHNEQFF. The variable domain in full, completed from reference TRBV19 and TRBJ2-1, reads DGGITQSPKYLFRKEGQNVTLSCEQNLNHDAMYWYRQDPGQGLRLIYYSQIVNDFQKGDIAEGYSVSREKKESFPLTVTSAQKNPTAFYLCASSRLAGGHNEQFFGPGTRLTVL.

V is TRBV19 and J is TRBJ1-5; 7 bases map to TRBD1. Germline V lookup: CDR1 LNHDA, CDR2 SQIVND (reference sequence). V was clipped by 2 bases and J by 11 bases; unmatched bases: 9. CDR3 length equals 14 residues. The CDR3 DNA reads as TGTGCCAGTAGTATATATTTGGAGGGGGCGGCCCAGCATTTT. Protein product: CASSIYLEGAAQHF.

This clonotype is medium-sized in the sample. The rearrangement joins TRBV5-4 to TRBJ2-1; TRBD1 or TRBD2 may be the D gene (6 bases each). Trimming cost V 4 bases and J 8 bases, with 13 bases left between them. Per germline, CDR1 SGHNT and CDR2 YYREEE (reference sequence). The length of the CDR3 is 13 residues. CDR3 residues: CASSLRGVHEQFF. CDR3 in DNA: TGTGCCAGCAGCCTGAGGGGGGTCCATGAGCAGTTCTTC.

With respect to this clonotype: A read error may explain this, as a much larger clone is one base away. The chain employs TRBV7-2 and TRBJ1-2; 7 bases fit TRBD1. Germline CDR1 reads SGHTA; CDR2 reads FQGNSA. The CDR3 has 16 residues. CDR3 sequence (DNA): TGTGTCAGCAGCCGGGGGGGGCAGGGGGTCTCTTATGGCTACACCTTC. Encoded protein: CVSSRGGQGVSYGYTF. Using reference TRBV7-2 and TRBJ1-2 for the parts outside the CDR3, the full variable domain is GAGVSQSPSNKVTEKGKDVELRCDPISGHTALYWYRQSLGQGLEFLIYFQGNSAPDKSGLPSDRFSAERTGGSVSTLTIQRTQQEDSAVYLCVSSRGGQGVSYGYTFGSGTRLTVV.

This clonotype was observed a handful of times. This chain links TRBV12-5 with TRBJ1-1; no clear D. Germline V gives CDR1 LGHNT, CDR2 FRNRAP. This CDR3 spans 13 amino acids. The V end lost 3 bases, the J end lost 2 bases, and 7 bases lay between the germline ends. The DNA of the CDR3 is TGTGCTAGTGGTTTTCAAACCAACACTGAAGCTTTCTTT. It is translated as CASGFQTNTEAFF.

The chain's CDR3 is CASRDGAYNEQFF. CDR3 DNA sequence: TGTGCCAGCAGGGACGGAGCCTACAATGAGCAGTTCTTC. V usage is TRBV25-1 and J usage is TRBJ2-1; D remains unclear. This CDR3 is 13 amino acids long. The V gene lost 6 bases and the J gene lost 2 bases, with 8 bases spanning the gap. CDR1 and CDR2 from the germline V gene are MGHDK and SYGVNS.

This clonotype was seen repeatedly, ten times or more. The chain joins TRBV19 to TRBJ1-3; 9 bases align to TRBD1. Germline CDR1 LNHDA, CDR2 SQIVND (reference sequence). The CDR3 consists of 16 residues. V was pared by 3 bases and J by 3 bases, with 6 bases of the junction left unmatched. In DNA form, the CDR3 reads TGTGCCAGTAGTATCCAAGGACAGGGGCTTGGAAACACCATATATTTT. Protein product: CASSIQGQGLGNTIYF.

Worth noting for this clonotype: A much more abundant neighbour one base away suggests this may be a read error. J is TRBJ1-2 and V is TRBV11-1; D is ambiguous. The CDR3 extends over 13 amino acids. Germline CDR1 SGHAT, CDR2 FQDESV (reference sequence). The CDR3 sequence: CARSLGRGYGYTF. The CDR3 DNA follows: TGTGCCAGAAGCTTAGGACGGGGCTATGGCTACACCTTC. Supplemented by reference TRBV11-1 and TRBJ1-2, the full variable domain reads EAEVAQSPRYKITEKSQAVAFWCDPISGHATLYWYRQILGQGPELLVQFQDESVVDDSQLPKDRFSAERLKGVDSTLKIQPAELGDSAMYLCARSLGRGYGYTFGSGTRLTVV.

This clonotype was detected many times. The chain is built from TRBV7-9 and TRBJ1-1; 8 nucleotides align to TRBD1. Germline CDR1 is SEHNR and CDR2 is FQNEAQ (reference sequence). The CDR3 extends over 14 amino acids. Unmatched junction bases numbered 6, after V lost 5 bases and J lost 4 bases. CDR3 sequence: CASSARQGFTEAFF. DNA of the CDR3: TGTGCCAGCAGCGCCAGACAGGGGTTCACTGAAGCTTTCTTT.

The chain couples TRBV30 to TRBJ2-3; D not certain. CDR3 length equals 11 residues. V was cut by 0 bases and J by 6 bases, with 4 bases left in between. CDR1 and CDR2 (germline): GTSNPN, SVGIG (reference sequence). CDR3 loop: CAWSVGDTQYF. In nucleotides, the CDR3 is TGTGCCTGGAGTGTCGGGGATACGCAGTATTTT.

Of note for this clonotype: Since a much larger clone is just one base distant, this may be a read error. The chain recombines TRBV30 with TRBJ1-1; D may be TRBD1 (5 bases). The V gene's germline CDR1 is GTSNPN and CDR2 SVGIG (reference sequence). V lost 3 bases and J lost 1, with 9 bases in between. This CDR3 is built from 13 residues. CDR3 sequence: CAWSGGENTEAFF. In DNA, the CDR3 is TGTGCCTGGAGCGGGGGGGAGAACACTGAAGCTTTCTTT.

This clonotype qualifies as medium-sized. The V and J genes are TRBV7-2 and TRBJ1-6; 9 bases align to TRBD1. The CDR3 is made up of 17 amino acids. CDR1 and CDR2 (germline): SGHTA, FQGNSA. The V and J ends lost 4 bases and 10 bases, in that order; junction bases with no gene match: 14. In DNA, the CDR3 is TGTGCCAGCAGCTCCACCTCCGGGACAGGGTTGGGGTCACCCCTCCACTTT. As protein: CASSSTSGTGLGSPLHF.

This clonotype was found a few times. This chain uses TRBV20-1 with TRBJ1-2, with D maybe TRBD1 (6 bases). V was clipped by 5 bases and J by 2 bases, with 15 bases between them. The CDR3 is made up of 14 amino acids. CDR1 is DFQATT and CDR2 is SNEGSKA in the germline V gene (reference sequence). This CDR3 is CSAPGQSKNYGYTF. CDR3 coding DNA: TGCAGTGCTCCCGGACAGTCCAAAAACTATGGCTACACCTTC.

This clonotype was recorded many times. This CDR3 reads CASSGGTGVRGYSPLHF. DNA of the CDR3: TGTGCCAGCAGCGGAGGGACAGGGGTGCGAGGGTATTCACCCCTCCACTTT. V and J are TRBV5-4 and TRBJ1-6, with 10 bases that match TRBD1. Germline V lookup: CDR1 SGHNT, CDR2 YYREEE (reference sequence). The CDR3 has 17 residues. The J segment lost 8 bases and the V segment lost 4 bases, leaving 12 bases of the junction unmatched.

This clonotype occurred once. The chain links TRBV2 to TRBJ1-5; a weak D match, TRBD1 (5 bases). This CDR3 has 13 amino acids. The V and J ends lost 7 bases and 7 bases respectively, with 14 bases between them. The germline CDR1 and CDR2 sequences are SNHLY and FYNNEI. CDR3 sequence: CASKERGGQPQHF. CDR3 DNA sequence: TGTGCCAGCAAAGAGAGGGGAGGGCAGCCCCAGCATTTT.

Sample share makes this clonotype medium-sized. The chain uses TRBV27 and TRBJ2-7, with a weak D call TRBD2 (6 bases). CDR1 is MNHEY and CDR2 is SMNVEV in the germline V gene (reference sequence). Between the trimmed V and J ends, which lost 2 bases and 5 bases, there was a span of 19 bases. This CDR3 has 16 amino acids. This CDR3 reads CASSLRSRGAVNEQYF. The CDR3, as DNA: TGTGCCAGCAGTTTACGGTCGCGCGGGGCTGTAAACGAGCAGTACTTC.

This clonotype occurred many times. CDR3 sequence reads: CASSPGPNQPQHF. The CDR3 DNA reads as TGTGCCAGCTCACCAGGGCCTAATCAGCCCCAGCATTTT. The rearrangement joins TRBV18 to TRBJ1-5; D is uncertain. Trimming took off 2 bases at V and 4 bases at J, with 6 bases between the two ends. Germline CDR1 and CDR2: KGHSH and LQKENI. The CDR3 has 13 amino acids.

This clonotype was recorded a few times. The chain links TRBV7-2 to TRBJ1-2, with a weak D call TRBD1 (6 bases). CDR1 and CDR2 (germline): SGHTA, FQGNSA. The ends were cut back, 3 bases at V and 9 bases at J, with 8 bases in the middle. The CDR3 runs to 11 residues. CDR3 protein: CASSLGASYTF. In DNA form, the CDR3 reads TGTGCCAGCAGCTTGGGGGCGAGCTACACCTTC. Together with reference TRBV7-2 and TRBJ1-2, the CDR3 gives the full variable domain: GAGVSQSPSNKVTEKGKDVELRCDPISGHTALYWYRQSLGQGLEFLIYFQGNSAPDKSGLPSDRFSAERTGGSVSTLTIQRTQQEDSAVYLCASSLGASYTFGSGTRLTVV.

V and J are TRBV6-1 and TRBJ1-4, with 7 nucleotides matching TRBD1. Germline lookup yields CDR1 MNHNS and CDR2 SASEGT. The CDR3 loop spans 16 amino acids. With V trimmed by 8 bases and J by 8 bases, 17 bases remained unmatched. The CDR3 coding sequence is TGTGCCAGCTATGGGACAGTGCTGAGCCGGGGAGAAAAACTGTTTTTT. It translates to CASYGTVLSRGEKLFF.

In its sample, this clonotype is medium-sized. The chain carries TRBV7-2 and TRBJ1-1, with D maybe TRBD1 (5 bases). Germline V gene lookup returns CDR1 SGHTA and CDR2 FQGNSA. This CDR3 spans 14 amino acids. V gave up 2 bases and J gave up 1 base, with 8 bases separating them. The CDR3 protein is CASSLWTSNTEAFF. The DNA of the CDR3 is TGTGCCAGCAGCTTATGGACATCGAACACTGAAGCTTTCTTT.

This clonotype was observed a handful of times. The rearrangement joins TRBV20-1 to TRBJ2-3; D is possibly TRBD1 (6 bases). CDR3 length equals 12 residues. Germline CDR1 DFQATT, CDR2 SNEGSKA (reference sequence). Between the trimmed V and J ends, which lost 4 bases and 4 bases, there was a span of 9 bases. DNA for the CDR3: TGCAGTGCTAAACAGGGAGCAGATACGCAGTATTTT. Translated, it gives CSAKQGADTQYF.

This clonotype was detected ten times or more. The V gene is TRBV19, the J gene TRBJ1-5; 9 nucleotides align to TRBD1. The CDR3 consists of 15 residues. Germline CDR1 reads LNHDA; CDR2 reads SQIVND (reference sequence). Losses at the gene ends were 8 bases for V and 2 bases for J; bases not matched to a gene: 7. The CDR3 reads CASSTGGPGNQPQHF. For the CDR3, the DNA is TGTGCCAGTTCTACAGGGGGCCCAGGCAATCAGCCCCAGCATTTT.

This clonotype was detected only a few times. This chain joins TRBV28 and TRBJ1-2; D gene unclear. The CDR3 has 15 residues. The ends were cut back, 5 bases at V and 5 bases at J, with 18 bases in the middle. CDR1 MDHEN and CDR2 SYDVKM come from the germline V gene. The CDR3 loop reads CASSGESRPSYGYTF. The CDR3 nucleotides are TGTGCCAGCAGTGGGGAGTCCCGCCCGTCTTATGGCTACACCTTC.

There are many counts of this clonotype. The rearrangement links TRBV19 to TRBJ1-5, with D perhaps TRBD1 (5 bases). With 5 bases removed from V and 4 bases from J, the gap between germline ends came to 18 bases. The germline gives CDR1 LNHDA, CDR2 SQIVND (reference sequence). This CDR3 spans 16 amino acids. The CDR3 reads CASSSALGAWNQPQHF. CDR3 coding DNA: TGTGCCAGTAGTTCCGCCCTCGGGGCCTGGAATCAGCCCCAGCATTTT.

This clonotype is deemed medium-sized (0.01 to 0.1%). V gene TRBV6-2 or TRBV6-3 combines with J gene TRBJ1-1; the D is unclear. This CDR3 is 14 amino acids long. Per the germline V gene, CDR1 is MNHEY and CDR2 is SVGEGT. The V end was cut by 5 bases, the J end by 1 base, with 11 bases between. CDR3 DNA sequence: TGTGCCAGCAGTCGGACCCGGGAGAACACTGAAGCTTTCTTT. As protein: CASSRTRENTEAFF.

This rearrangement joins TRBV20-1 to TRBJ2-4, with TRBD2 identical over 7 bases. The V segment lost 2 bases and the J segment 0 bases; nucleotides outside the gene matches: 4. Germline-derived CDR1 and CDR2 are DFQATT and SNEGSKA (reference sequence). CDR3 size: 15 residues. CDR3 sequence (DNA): TGCAGTGCTAGATGGGACTACCTAGCCAAAAACATTCAGTACTTC. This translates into CSARWDYLAKNIQYF.

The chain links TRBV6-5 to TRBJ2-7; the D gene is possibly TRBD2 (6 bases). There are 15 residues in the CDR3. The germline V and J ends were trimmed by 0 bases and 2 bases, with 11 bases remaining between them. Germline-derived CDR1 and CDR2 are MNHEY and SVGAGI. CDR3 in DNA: TGTGCCAGCAGTTACTCGATTGGCGGGGCCTACGAGCAGTACTTC. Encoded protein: CASSYSIGGAYEQYF.

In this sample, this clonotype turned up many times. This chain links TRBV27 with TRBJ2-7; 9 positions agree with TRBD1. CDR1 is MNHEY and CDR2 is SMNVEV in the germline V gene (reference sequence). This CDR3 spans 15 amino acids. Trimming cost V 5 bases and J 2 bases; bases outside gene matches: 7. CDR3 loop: CASSPPGQGTYEQYF. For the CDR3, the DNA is TGTGCCAGCAGTCCCCCGGGACAGGGTACCTACGAGCAGTACTTC.

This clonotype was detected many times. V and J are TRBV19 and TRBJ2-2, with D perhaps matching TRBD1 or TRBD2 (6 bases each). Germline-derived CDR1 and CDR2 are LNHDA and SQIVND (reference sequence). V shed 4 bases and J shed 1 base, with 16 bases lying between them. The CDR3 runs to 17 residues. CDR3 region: CASSRGAGVMNTGELFF. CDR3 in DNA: TGTGCCAGTAGTAGGGGGGCAGGGGTCATGAACACCGGGGAGCTGTTTTTT.

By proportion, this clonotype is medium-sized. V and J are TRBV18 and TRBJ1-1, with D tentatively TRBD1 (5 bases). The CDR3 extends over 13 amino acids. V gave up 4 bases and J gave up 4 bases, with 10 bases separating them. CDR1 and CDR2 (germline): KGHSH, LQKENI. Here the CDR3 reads CASSLGGITEAFF. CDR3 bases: TGTGCCAGCTCACTGGGGGGGATCACTGAAGCTTTCTTT.

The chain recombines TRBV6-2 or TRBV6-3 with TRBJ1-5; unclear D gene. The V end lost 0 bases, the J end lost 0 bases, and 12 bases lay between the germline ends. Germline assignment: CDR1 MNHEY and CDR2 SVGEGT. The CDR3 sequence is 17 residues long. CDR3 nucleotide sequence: TGTGCCAGCAGTTACTCCCAGACAAGATATAGCAATCAGCCCCAGCATTTT. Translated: CASSYSQTRYSNQPQHF.